Shown below are 4 T cell receptor beta chains from a single sample sequenced in a study of cytomegalovirus exposure and HLA in healthy donors. This PCR relied on a set of 60 Vbeta primers and 13 Jbeta primers. TCRdb keeps only in-frame clones here, not all; method: immunoSEQ multiplex PCR. The data hold around 140,000 clones, with 78% observed a single time. Sequenced: PBMCs. These receptors were taken from a young woman in good health and CMV-seropositive.

This chain connects TRBV2 to TRBJ2-5; 10 bases map to TRBD2. The DNA end is more similar to TRBJ2-7, so the J call may be wrong. Per germline, CDR1 SNHLY and CDR2 FYNNEI. The CDR3 is 12 residues long. Here the CDR3 reads CASDSGGYEQYF. CDR3 in DNA: TGTGCCAGCGATAGCGGGGGGTACGAGCAGTACTTC.

The chain recombines TRBV19 with TRBJ2-7; 9 positions match TRBD1. Trimming removed 6 bases from V and 2 bases from J; junction bases left unmatched: 11. CDR3 length: 16 amino acids. The germline V gene has CDR1 LNHDA and CDR2 SQIVND (reference sequence). The CDR3 spells CASSRPVGQGAYEQYF. CDR3 nucleotide sequence: TGTGCCAGTAGCCGCCCGGTGGGACAGGGTGCCTACGAGCAGTACTTC.

V and J are TRBV30 and TRBJ1-2, with 8 bases fitting TRBD1. With 2 bases clipped from V and 6 bases from J, the junction kept 5 bases outside the gene matches. Germline V gives CDR1 GTSNPN, CDR2 SVGIG (reference sequence). The CDR3 is 13 residues long. DNA for the CDR3: TGTGCCTGGAGTTTGGACAGGGTGGATGGCTACACCTTC. Translating gives CAWSLDRVDGYTF.

V usage is TRBV6-4 and J usage is TRBJ2-2, with TRBD2 identical over 7 bases. Germline CDR1 is MRHNA and CDR2 is SNTAGT. The CDR3 spans 15 residues. J was trimmed by 3 bases and V by 3 bases; bases with no gene match: 4. This CDR3 reads CASSEMGGDTGELFF. CDR3 in DNA: TGTGCCAGCAGTGAAATGGGAGGGGACACCGGGGAGCTGTTTTTT.